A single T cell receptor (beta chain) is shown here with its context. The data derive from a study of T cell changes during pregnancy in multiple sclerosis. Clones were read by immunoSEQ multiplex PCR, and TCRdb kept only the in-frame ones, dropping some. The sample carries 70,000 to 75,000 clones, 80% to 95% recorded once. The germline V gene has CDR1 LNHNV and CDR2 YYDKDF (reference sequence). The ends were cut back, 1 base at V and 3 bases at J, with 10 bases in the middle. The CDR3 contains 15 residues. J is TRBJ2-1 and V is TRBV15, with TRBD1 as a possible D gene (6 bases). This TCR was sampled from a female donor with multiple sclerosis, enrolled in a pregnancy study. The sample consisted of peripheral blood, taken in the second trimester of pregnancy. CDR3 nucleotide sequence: TGTGCCACCAGCAGAGTTGGACAGAACTACAATGAGCAGTTCTTC. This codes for CATSRVGQNYNEQFF.